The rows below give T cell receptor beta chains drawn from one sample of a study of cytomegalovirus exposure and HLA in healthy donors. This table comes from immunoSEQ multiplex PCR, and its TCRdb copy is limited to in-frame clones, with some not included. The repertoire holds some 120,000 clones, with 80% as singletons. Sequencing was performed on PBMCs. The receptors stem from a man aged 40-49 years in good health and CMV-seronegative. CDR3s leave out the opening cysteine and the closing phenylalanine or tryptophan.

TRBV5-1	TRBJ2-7	ASSLLAGGSYEQY
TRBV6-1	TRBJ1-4	ASSHGGGGNEKLF
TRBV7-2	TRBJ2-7	ASSLVLAQYEQY
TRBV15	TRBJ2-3	ATSRVRSTDTQY
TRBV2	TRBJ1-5	ASSTGGAQPQH
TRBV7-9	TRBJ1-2	ASSPHLGQGSYGYT
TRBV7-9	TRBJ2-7	ASSASGTGAYEQY
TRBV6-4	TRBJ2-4	ASSDEAGGGKNIQY
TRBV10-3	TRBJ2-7	AIRDRDRGYEQY
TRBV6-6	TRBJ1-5	ASTKLGLSNQPQH
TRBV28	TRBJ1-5	ASSFGGRYQPQH
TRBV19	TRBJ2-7	GSPGGTYEQY
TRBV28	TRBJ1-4	ASSSPGQRGEKLF
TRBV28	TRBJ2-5	ASSLASGEETQY
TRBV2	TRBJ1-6	ASTSRGEGSPLH
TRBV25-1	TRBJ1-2	ASSTGALNYGYT
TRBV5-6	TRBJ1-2	ASSGGAGNYGYT
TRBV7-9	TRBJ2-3	ASSLPRTSGDTQY
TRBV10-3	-	AISDTRGGHEQY
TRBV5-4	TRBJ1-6	ASSLPQGNNSPLH
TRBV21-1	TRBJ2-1	ASSKVAGGYNEQF
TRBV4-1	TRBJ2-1	ASSRLLGTPRPYNEQF
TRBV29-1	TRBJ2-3	SVERPSPRADTQY
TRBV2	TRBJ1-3	ASSEAGAPTIY
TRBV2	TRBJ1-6	AIPEGGIYNSPLH
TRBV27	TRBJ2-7	ASSYLSGTGGEQY
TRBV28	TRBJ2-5	ASSLSQGWQETQY
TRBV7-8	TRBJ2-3	ASSLSGTGLRTDTQY
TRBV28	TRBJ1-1	ASSLGGERQNTEAF
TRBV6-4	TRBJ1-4	AGDRVWATNEKLF
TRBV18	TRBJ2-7	ASSASGVSSYEQY
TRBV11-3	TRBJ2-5	ASSLGEGEGETQY
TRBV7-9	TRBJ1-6	ASSLAGQGANSPLH
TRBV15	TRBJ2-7	ATSRVEGNPYEQY
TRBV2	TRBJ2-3	ASKGTLAGYDTQY
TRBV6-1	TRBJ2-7	ATKPGDQYEQY
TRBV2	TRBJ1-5	ASTLMGANSNQPQH
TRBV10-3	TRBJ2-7	AISESTGGSTGFYEQY
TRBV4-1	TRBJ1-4	ASRHQGGIEKLF
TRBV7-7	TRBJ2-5	ASSLAGQGAETQY
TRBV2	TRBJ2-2	ASSFGGINTGELF
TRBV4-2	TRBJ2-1	ASSQVGGTNEQF
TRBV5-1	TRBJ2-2	ASRTTSADTGELF
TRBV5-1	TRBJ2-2	ASSLQGNTGELF
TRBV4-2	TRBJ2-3	ASSGTSGGTDTQY
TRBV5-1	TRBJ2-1	ASSPGTGGYNEQF
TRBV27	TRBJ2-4	ASRSRGRPTLAKNIQY
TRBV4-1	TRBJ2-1	ASSHVAGGRTYNEQF
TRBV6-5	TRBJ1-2	ASSLGGGGYT
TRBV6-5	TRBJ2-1	ASSSPGQGASFEQF
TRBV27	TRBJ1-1	ASSRSGGDGGAF
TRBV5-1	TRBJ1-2	ASSFGTGVRYGYT
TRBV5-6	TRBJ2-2	ASSLRGGSGVTNTGELF